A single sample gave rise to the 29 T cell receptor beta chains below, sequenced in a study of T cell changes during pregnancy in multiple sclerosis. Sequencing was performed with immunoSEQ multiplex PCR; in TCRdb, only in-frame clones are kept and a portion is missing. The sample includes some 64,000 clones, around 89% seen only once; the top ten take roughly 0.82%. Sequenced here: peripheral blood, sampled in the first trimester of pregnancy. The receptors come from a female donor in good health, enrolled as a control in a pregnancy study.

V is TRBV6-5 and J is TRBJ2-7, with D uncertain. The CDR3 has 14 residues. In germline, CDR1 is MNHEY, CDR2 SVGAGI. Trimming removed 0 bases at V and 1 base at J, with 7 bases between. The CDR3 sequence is CASSYSHSSYEQYF. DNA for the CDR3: TGTGCCAGCAGTTACTCGCACAGTTCCTACGAGCAGTACTTC.

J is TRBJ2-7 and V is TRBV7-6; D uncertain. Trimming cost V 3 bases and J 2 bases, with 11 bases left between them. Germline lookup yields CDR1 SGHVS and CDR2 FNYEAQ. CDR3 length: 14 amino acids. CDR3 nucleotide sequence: TGTGCCAGCAGCTTGTCCAGTTCCGCCTACGAGCAGTACTTC. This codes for CASSLSSSAYEQYF.

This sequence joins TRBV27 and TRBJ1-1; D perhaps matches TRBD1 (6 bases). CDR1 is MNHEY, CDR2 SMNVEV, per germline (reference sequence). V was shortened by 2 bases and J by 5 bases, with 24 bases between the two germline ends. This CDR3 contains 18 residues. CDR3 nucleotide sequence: TGTGCCAGCAGTTTAAGTAGTTTTACCGGGGGGCGCGGTACTGAAGCTTTCTTT. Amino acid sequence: CASSLSSFTGGRGTEAFF.

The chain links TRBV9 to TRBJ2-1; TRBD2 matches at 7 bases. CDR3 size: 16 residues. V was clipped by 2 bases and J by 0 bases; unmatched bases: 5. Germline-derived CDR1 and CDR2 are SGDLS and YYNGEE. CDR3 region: CASSVRLAGSYNEQFF. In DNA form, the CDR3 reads TGTGCCAGCAGCGTCCGATTAGCGGGCTCCTACAATGAGCAGTTCTTC. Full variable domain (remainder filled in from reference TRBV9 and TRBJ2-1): DSGVTQTPKHLITATGQRVTLRCSPRSGDLSVYWYQQSLDQGLQFLIQYYNGEERAKGNILERFSAQQFPDLHSELNLSSLELGDSALYFCASSVRLAGSYNEQFFGPGTRLTVL.

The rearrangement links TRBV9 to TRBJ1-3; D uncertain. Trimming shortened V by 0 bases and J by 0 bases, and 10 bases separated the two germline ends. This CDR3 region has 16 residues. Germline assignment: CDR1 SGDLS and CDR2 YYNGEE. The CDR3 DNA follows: TGTGCCAGCAGCGTAGGGGCGCACCTCTCTGGAAACACCATATATTTT. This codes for CASSVGAHLSGNTIYF.

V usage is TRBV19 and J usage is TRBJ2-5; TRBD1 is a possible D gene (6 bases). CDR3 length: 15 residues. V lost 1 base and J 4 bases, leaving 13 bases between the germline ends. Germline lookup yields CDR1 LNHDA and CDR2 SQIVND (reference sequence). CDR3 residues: CASSIGSTGGETQYF. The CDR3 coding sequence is TGTGCCAGTAGTATAGGATCGACAGGAGGAGAGACCCAGTACTTC.

The chain's CDR3 is CASSFRTYNEQFF. CDR3 nucleotide sequence: TGTGCCAGCAGCTTCAGGACCTACAATGAGCAGTTCTTC. This chain links TRBV5-4 with TRBJ2-1; D not certain. Trimming cost V 2 bases and J 2 bases, with 5 bases left between them. Germline lookup yields CDR1 SGHNT and CDR2 YYREEE (reference sequence). This CDR3 has 13 residues.

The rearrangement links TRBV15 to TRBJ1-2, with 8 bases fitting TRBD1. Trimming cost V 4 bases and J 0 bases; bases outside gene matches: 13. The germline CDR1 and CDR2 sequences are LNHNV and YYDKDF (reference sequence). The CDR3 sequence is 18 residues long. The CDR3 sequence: CATSTGQGSKLANYGYTF. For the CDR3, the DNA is TGTGCCACCAGCACCGGACAGGGCTCAAAGTTAGCTAACTATGGCTACACCTTC.

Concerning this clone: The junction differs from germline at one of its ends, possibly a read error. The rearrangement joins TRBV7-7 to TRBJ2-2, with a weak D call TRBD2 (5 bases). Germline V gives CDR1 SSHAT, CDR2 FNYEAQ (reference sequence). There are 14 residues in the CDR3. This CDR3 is CASSLLDFTGELFF. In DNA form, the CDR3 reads TGTGCTAGCAGCTTATTGGACTTCACCGGGGAGCTGTTTTTT.

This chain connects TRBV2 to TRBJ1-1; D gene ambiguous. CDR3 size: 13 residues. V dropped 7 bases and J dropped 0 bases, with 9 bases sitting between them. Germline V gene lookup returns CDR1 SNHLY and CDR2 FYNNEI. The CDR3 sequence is CASTGTMNTEAFF. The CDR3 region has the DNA TGTGCCAGCACGGGAACGATGAACACTGAAGCTTTCTTT.

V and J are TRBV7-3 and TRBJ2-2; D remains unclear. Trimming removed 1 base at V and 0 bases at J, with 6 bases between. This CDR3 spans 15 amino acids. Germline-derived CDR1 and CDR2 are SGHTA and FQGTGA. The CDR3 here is CASSLREANTGELFF. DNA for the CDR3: TGTGCCAGCAGCTTAAGAGAGGCGAACACCGGGGAGCTGTTTTTT. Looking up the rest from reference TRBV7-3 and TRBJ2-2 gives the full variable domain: GAGVSQTPSNKVTEKGKYVELRCDPISGHTALYWYRQSLGQGPEFLIYFQGTGAADDSGLPNDRFFAVRPEGSVSTLKIQRTERGDSAVYLCASSLREANTGELFFGEGSRLTVL.

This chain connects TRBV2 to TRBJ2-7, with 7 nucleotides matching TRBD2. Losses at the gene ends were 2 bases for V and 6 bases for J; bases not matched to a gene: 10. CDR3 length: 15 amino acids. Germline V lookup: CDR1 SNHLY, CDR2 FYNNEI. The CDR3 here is CASSEWQRLAGEQYF. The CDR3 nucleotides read TGTGCCAGCAGTGAATGGCAACGACTAGCCGGCGAGCAGTACTTC.

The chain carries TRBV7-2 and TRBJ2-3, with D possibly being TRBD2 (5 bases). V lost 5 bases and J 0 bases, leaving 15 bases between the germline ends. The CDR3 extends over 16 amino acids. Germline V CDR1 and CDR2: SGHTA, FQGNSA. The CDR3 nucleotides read TGTGCCAGCAGCGACGGGTGGCGGGCGAGCACAGATACGCAGTATTTT. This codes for CASSDGWRASTDTQYF.

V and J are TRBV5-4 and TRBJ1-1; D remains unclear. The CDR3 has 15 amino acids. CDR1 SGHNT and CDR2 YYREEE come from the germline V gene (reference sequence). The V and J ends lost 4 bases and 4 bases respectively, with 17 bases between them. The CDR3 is CASSPSQNRGTEAFF. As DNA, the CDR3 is TGTGCCAGCAGCCCCTCTCAGAATCGGGGCACTGAAGCTTTCTTT.

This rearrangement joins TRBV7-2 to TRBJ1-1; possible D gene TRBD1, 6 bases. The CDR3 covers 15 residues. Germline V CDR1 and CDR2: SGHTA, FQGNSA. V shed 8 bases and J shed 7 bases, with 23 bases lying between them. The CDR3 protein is CASLAGGGRYGEAFF. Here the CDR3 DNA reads TGTGCCAGCCTAGCTGGTGGGGGCAGGTATGGTGAAGCTTTCTTT. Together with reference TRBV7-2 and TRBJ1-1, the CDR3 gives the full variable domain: GAGVSQSPSNKVTEKGKDVELRCDPISGHTALYWYRQSLGQGLEFLIYFQGNSAPDKSGLPSDRFSAERTGGSVSTLTIQRTQQEDSAVYLCASLAGGGRYGEAFFGQGTRLTVV.

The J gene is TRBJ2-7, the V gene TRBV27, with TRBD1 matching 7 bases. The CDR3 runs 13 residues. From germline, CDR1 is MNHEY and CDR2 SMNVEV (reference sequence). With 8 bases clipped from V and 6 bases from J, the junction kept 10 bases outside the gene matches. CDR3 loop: CASSYGRGSEQYF. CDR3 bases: TGTGCCAGCTCTTACGGCAGGGGGTCCGAGCAGTACTTC.

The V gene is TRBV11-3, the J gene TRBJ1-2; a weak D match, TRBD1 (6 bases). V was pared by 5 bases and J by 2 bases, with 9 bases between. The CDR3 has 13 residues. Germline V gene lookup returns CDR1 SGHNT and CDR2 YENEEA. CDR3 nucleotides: TGTGCCAGCAGCCCGGACAGAAACTATGGCTACACCTTC. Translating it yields CASSPDRNYGYTF.

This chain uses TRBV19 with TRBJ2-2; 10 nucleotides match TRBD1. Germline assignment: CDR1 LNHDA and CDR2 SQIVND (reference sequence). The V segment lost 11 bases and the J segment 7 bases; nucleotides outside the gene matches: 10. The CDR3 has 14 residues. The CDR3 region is CAGSTGGGNGELFF. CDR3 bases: TGTGCCGGATCGACAGGGGGCGGCAACGGGGAGCTGTTTTTT.

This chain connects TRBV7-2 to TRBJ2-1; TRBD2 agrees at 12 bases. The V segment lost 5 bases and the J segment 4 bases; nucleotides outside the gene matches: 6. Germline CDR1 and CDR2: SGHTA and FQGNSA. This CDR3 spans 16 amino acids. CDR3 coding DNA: TGTGCCAGCAGCCTTAACCTAGCGGGGGGGTACAATGAGCAGTTCTTC. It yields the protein CASSLNLAGGYNEQFF.

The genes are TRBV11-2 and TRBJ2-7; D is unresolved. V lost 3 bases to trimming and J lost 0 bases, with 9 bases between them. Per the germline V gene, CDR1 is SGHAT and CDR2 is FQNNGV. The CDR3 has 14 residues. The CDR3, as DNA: TGTGCCAGCAGCTTGTCCCGGAGCTCCTACGAGCAGTACTTC. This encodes CASSLSRSSYEQYF.

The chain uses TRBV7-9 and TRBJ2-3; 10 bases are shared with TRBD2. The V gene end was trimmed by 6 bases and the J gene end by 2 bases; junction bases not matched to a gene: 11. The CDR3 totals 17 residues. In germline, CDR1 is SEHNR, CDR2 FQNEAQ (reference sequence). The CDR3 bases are TGTGCCAGCAGACTAGGCTCGGGACTAGCGACCACAGATACGCAGTATTTT. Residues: CASRLGSGLATTDTQYF. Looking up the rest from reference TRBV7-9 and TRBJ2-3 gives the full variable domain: DTGVSQNPRHKITKRGQNVTFRCDPISEHNRLYWYRQTLGQGPEFLTYFQNEAQLEKSRLLSDRFSAERPKGSFSTLEIQRTEQGDSAMYLCASRLGSGLATTDTQYFGPGTRLTVL.

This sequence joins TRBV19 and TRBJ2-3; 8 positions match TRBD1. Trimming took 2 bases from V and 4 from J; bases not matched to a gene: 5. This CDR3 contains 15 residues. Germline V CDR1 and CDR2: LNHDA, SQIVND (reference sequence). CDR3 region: CASSILQGAADTQYF. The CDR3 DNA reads TGTGCCAGTAGTATACTCCAGGGGGCCGCAGATACGCAGTATTTT.

CDR3 loop: CASSLKPTGTKNGYTF. The CDR3 region has the DNA TGTGCCAGCAGTTTAAAGCCCACAGGGACAAAGAATGGCTACACCTTC. The chain uses TRBV27 and TRBJ1-2, with D possibly being TRBD1 (6 bases). Germline V gene sequence: CDR1 MNHEY, CDR2 SMNVEV (reference sequence). V lost 2 bases and J lost 6, with 19 bases in between. The CDR3 is 16 residues long.

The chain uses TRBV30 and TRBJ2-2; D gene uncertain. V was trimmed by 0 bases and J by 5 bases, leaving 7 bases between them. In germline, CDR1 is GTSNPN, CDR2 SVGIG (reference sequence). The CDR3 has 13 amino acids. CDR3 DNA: TGTGCCTGGAGTGTAGAAACTACCGGGGAGCTGTTTTTT. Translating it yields CAWSVETTGELFF.

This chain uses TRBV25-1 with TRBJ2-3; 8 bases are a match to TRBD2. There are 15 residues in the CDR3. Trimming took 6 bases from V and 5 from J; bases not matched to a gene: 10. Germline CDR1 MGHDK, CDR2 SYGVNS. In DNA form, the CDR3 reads TGTGCCAGCAGCCAGGTCGGGGGGGCCCAAGATACGCAGTATTTT. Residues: CASSQVGGAQDTQYF.

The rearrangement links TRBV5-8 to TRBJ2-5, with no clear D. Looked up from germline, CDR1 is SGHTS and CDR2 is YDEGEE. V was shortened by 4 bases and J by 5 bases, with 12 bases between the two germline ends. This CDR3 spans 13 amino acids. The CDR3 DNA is TGTGCCAGCAGCCCAAACCCACTCGAGACCCAGTACTTC. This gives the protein CASSPNPLETQYF. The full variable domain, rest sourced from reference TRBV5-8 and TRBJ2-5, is EAGVTQSPTHLIKTRGQQATLRCSPISGHTSVYWYQQALGLGLQFLLWYDEGEERNRGNFPPRFSGRQFPNYSSELNVNALELEDSALYLCASSPNPLETQYFGPGTRLLVL.

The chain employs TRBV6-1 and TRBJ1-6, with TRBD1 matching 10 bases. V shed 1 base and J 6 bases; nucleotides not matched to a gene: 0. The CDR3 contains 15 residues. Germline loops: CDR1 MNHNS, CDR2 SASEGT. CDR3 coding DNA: TGTGCCAGCAGTGAAGGGACAGGGGGTAATTCACCCCTCCACTTT. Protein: CASSEGTGGNSPLHF.

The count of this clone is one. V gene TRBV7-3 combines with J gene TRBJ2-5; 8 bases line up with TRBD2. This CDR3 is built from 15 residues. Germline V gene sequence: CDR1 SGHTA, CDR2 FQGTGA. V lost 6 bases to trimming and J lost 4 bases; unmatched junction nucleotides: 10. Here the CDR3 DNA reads TGTGCCAGCAGTCGATTAGCGGGGATAGGAGAGACCCAGTACTTC. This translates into CASSRLAGIGETQYF.

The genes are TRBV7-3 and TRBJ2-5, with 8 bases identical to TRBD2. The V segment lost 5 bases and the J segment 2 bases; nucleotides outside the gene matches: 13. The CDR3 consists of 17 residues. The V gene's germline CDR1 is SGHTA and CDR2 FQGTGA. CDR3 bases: TGTGCCAGCAGCGTCCGTGGGCGGGGGGTCGGTCAAGAGACCCAGTACTTC. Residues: CASSVRGRGVGQETQYF. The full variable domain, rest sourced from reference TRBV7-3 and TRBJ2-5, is GAGVSQTPSNKVTEKGKYVELRCDPISGHTALYWYRQSLGQGPEFLIYFQGTGAADDSGLPNDRFFAVRPEGSVSTLKIQRTERGDSAVYLCASSVRGRGVGQETQYFGPGTRLLVL.